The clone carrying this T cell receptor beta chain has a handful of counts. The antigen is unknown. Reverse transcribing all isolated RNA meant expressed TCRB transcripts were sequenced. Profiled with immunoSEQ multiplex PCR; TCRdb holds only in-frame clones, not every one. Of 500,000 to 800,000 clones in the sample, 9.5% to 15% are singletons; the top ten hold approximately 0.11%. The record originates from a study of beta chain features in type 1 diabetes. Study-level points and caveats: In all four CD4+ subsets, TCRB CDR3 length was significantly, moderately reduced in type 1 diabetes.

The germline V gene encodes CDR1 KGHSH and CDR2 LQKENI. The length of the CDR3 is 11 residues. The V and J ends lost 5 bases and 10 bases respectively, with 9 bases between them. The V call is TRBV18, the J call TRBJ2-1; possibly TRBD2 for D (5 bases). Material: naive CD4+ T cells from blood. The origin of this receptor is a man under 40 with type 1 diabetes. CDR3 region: CASSSPGEQFF. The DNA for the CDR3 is TGTGCCAGCTCATCCCCGGGGGAGCAGTTCTTC.